This record looks at one T cell receptor (beta chain) sequence and its context. The target antigen is unknown. This specimen belongs to a study of shared clonotypes between healthy human individuals. Study observations and caveats: Clonotypes not shared had lower generation probabilities than those common to all four donors. Rarefaction showed sorted-subset sequencing was incomplete despite large depth.

CD45RO-negative, CCR7-selected cells formed the naive CD8 fraction, which excluded terminally differentiated effector memory CD45RA+ cells. Across several immunoSEQ plates, the genomic DNA of each subset was split evenly. Measured with immunoSEQ multiplex PCR; TCRdb has only the in-frame clones, and not every one. The sample includes about 2,200,000 clones, approximately 94% of them seen just once. There are 17 residues in the CDR3. V lost 1 base, J lost 0 bases, and 15 bases lay in between. CDR1 PRHDT and CDR2 FYEKMQ come from the germline V gene (reference sequence). This sequence joins TRBV13 and TRBJ1-1; D is undetermined. This TCR came from a man between 18 and 29 years old in good health. Some clones in this sample may be carry-over from other donors' samples. Sequencing was performed on naive CD8+ T cells from PBMCs. The CDR3 bases are TGTGCCAGCAGCTTAGAAGCTCTGGGTCGGATGAACACTGAAGCTTTCTTT. Protein product: CASSLEALGRMNTEAFF.